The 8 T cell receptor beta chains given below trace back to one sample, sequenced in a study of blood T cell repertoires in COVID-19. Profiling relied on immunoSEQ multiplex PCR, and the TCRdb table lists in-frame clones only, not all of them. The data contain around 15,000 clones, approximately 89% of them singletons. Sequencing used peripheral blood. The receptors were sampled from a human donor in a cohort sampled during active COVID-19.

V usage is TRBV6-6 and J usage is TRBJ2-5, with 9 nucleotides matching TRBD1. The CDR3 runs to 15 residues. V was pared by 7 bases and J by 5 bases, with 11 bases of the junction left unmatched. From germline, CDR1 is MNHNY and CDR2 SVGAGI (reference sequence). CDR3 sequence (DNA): TGTGCCAGCAACCGGGACAGGGACCGGTCGGAGACCCAGTACTTC. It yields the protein CASNRDRDRSETQYF.

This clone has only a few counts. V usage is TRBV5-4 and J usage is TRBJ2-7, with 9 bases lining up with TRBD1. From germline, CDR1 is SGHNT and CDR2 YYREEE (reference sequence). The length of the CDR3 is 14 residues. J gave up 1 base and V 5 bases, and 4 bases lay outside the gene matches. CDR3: CASRADRGSYEQYF. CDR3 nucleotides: TGTGCCAGCAGAGCGGACAGGGGATCCTACGAGCAGTACTTC.

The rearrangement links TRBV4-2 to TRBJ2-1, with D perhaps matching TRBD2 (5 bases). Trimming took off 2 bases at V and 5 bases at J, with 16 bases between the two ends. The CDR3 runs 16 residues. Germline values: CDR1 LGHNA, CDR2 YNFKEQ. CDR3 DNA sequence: TGTGCCAGCAGCCAATCCTCTTCCGGAGGCCACAATGAGCAGTTCTTC. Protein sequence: CASSQSSSGGHNEQFF.

The CDR3 DNA reads TGTGCCAGCAGTACTGACTTACCAGGGGGCTATGGCTACACCTTC. Protein: CASSTDLPGGYGYTF. This chain joins TRBV2 and TRBJ1-2, with 7 bases identical to TRBD1. V shed 5 bases, J shed 4 bases, and the junction held 10 bases outside the gene matches. The V gene's germline CDR1 is SNHLY and CDR2 FYNNEI. This CDR3 spans 15 amino acids.

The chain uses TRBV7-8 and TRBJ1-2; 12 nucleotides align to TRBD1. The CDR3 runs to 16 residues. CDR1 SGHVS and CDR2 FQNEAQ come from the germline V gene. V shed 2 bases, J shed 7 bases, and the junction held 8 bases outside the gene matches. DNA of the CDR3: TGTGCCAGCAGCTTAAAGACGGGACAGGGGGCGGGTGGCTACACCTTC. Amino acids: CASSLKTGQGAGGYTF. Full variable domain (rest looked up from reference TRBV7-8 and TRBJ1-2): GAGVSQSPRYKVAKRGQDVALRCDPISGHVSLFWYQQALGQGPEFLTYFQNEAQLDKSGLPSDRFFAERPEGSVSTLKIQRTQQEDSAVYLCASSLKTGQGAGGYTFGSGTRLTVV.

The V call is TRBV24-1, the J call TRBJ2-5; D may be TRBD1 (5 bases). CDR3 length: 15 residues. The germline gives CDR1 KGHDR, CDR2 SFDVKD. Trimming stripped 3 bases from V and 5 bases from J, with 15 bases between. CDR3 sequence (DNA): TGTGCCACCAGTGATCGGACACTTACCCAGGAGACCCAGTACTTC. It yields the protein CATSDRTLTQETQYF.

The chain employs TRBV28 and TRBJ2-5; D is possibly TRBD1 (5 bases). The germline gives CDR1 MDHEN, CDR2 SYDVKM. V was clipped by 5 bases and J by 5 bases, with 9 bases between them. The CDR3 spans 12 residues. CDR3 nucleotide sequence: TGTGCCAGCAGTCTATACAGGGAGACCCAGTACTTC. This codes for CASSLYRETQYF.

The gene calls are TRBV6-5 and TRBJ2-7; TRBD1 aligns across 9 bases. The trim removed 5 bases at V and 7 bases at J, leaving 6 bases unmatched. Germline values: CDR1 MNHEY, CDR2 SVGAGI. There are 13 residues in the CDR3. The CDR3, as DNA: TGTGCCAGCAGTAACGGACAGGGGCGGGAGCAGTACTTC. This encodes CASSNGQGREQYF.